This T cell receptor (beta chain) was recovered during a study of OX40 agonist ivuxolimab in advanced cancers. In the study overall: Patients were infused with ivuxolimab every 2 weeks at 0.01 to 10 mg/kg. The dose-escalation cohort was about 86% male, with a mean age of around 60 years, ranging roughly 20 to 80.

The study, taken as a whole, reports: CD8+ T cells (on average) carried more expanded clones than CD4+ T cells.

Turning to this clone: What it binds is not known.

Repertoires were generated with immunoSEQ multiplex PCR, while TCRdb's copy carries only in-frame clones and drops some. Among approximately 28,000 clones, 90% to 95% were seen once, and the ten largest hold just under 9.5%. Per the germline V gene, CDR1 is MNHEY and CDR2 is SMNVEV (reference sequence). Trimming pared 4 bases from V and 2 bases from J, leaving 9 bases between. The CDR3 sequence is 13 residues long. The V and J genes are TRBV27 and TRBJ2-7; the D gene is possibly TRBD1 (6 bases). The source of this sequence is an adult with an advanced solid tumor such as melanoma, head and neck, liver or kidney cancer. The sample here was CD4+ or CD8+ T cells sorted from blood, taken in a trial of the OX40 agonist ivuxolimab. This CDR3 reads CASSYRVTYEQYF. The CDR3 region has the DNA TGTGCCAGCAGTTACAGGGTTACCTACGAGCAGTACTTC.